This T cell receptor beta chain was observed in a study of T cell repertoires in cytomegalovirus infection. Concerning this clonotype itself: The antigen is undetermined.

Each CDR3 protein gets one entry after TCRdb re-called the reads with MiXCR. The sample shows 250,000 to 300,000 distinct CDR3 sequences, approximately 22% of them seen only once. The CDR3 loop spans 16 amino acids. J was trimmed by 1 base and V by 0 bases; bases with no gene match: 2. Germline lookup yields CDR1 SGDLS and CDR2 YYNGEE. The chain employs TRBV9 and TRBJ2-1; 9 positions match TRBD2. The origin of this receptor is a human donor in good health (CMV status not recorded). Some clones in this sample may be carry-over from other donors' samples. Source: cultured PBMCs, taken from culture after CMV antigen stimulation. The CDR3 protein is CASSVDAGGSYNEQFF. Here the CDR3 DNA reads TGTGCCAGCAGCGTAGATGCGGGAGGGTCCTACAATGAGCAGTTCTTC. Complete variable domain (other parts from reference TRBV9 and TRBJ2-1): DSGVTQTPKHLITATGQRVTLRCSPRSGDLSVYWYQQSLDQGLQFLIQYYNGEERAKGNILERFSAQQFPDLHSELNLSSLELGDSALYFCASSVDAGGSYNEQFFGPGTRLTVL.